This T cell receptor (beta chain) was captured by sequencing in a study of blood T cell repertoires in COVID-19. Study information: There were acute and convalescent COVID-19 samples, and they came from the United States, Italy and Spain. The analysed material was cDNA or gDNA that came from T cells, B-cell-depleted T cells, or PBMCs.

Germline lookup yields CDR1 SGHKS and CDR2 YYEKEE (reference sequence). Trimming took 5 bases from V and 5 from J; bases not matched to a gene: 7. CDR3 length equals 14 residues. Per the original data handling: Nucleated cell number was recorded as an estimate derived from reference gene primer amplification. Libraries were prepared by immunoSEQ multiplex PCR; TCRdb keeps only in-frame clonotypes and omits some of them. Clone size and V and J calls were adopted from that table, with D and trimming inferred from the DNA. The data hold about 180,000 clones, with roughly 88% observed a single time. The chain combines TRBV5-5 with TRBJ1-3, with TRBD1 matching over 7 bases. Input material: peripheral blood. This TCR came from a woman aged 80 or over with acute or convalescent COVID-19. This chain's CDR3 is CASRDQTGRNTIYF. The CDR3 DNA reads as TGTGCCAGCAGAGATCAGACAGGGCGAAACACCATATATTTT.